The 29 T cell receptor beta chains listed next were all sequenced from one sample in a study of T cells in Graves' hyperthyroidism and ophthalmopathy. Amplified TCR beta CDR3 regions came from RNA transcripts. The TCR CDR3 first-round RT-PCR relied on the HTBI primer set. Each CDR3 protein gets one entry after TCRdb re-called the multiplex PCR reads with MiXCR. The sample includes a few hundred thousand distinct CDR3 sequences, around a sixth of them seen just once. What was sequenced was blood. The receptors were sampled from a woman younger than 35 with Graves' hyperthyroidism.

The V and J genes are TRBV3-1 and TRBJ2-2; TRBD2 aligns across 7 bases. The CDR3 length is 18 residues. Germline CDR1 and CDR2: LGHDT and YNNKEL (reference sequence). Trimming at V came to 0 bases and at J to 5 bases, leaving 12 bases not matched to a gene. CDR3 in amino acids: CASSQDNGPGGRTGELFF. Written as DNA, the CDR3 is TGTGCCAGCAGCCAAGATAACGGTCCGGGAGGTCGTACCGGGGAGCTGTTTTTT.

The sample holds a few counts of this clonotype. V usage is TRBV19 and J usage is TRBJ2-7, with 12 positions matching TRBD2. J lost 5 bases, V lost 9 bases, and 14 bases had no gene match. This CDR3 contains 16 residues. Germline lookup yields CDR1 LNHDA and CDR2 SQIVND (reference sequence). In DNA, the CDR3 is TGTGCCAGCCGCTTTCCTCTAGCGGGAGGGCCCGACGAGCAGTACTTC. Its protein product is CASRFPLAGGPDEQYF.

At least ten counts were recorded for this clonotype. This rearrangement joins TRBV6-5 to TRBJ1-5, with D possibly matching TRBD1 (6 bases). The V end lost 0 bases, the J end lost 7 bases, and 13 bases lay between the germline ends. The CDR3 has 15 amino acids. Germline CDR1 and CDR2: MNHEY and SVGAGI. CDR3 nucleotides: TGTGCCAGCAGTTACTCACAGGGTCTAGGCCAGCCCCAGCATTTT. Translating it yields CASSYSQGLGQPQHF.

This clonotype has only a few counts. The CDR3 loop reads CASSETGYLREQYF. DNA of the CDR3: TGTGCCAGCAGTGAGACAGGGTATCTACGCGAGCAGTACTTC. The chain recombines TRBV27 with TRBJ2-7, with 7 bases that match TRBD1. Trimming removed 5 bases from V and 6 bases from J; junction bases left unmatched: 10. Germline lookup yields CDR1 MNHEY and CDR2 SMNVEV (reference sequence). The CDR3 contains 14 residues.

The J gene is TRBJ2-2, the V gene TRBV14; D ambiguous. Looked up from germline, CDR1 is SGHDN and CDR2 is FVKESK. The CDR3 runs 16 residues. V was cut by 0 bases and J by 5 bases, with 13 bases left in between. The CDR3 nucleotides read TGTGCCAGCAGCCAAGAGGATAGGGATAGGACCGGGGAGCTGTTTTTT. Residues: CASSQEDRDRTGELFF.

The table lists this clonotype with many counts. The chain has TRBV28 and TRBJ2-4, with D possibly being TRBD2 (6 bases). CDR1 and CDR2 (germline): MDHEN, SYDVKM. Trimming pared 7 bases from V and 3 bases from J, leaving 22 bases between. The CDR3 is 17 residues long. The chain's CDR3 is CASTYGQVKGLKNIQYF. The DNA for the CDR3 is TGTGCCAGCACCTATGGACAAGTAAAGGGACTCAAAAACATTCAGTACTTC.

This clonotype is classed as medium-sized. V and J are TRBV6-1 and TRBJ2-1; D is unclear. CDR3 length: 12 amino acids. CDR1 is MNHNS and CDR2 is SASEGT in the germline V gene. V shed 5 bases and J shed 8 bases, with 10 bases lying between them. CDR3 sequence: CASSPEAYEQFF. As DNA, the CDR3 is TGTGCCAGCAGTCCAGAGGCGTATGAGCAGTTCTTC.

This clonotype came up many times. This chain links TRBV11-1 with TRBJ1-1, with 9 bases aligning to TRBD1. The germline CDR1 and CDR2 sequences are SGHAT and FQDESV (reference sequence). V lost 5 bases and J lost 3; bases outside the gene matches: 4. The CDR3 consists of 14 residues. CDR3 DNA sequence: TGTGCCAGCAGCCTTCGGGACAGGGACACTGAAGCTTTCTTT. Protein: CASSLRDRDTEAFF.

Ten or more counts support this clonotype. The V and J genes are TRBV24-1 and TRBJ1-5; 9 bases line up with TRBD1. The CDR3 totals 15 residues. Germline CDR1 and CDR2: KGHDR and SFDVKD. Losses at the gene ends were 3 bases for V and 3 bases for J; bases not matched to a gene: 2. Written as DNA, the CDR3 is TGTGCCACCAGTGATCGACAGGGGGTCAATCAGCCCCAGCATTTT. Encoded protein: CATSDRQGVNQPQHF.

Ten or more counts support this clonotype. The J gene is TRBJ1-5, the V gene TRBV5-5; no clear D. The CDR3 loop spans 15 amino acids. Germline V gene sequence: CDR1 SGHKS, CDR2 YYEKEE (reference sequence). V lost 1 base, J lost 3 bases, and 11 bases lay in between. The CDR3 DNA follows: TGTGCCAGCAGCTTGTATCAGCTTACCAATCAGCCCCAGCATTTT. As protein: CASSLYQLTNQPQHF.

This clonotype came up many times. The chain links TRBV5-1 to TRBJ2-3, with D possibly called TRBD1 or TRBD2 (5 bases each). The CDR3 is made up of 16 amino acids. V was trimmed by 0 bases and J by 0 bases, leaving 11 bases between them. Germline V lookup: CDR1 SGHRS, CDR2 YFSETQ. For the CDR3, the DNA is TGCGCCAGCAGCTTGGGGTCGGGACGGAGCACAGATACGCAGTATTTT. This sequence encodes CASSLGSGRSTDTQYF.

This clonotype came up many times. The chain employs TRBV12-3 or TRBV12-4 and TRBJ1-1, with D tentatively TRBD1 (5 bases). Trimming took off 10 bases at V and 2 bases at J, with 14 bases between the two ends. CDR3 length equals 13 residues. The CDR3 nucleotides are TGTGCCACCTACGGGGGATATAACACTGAAGCTTTCTTT. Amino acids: CATYGGYNTEAFF.

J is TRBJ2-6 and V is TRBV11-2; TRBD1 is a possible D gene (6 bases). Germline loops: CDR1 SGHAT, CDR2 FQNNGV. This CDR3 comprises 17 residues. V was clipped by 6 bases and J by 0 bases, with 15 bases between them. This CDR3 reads CASSMTGTPSGANVLTF. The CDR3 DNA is TGTGCCAGCAGTATGACCGGGACACCCTCTGGGGCCAACGTCCTGACTTTC.

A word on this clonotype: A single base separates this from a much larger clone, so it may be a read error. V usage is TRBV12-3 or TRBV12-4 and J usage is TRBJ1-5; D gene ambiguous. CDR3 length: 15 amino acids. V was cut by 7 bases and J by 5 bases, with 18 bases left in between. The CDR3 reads CASTPRPGVDQPQHF. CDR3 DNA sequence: TGTGCCAGCACCCCAAGACCCGGGGTGGATCAGCCCCAGCATTTT.

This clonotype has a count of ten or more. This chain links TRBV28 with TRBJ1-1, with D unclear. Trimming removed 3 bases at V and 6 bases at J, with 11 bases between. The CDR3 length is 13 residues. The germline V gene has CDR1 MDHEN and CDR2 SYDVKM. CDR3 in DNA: TGTGCCAGCAGTTTTGTCGATAAAGCTGAAGCTTTCTTT. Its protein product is CASSFVDKAEAFF.

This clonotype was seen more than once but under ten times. CDR3 loop: CSVEEEKLFF. The CDR3 nucleotides are TGCAGCGTTGAGGAGGAAAAACTGTTTTTT. The chain couples TRBV29-1 to TRBJ1-4, with D unresolved. The CDR3 runs 10 residues. Trimming cost V 3 bases and J 8 bases, with 4 bases left between them. Germline CDR1 and CDR2: SQVTM and ANQGSEA.

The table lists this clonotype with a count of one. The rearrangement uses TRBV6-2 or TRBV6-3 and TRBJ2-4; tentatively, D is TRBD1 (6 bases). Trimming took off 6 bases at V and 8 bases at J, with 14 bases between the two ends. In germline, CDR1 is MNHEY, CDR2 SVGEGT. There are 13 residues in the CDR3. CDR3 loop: CASRQQGLDIQYF. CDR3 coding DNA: TGTGCCAGCAGACAACAGGGTCTGGACATTCAGTACTTC.

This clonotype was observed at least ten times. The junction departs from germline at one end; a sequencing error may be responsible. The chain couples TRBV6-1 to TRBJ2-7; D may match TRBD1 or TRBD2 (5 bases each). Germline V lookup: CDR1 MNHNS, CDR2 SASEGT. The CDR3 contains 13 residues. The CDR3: CASRGPVSSEQYF. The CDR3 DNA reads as TGTGCCAGCCGGGGACCGGTGTCCTCCGAGCAGTACTTC.

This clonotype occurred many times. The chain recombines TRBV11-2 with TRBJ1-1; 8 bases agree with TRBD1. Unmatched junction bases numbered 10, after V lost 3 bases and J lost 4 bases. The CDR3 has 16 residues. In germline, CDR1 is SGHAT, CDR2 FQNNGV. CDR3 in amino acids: CASSLYRGGGSTEAFF. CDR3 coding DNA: TGTGCCAGCAGCTTGTACAGGGGGGGAGGGAGCACTGAAGCTTTCTTT.

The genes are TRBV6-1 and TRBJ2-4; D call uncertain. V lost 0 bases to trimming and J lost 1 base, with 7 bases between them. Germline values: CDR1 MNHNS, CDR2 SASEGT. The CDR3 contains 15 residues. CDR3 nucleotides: TGTGCCAGCAGTGAAGCGCCAGCGGCCAAAAACATTCAGTACTTC. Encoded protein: CASSEAPAAKNIQYF.

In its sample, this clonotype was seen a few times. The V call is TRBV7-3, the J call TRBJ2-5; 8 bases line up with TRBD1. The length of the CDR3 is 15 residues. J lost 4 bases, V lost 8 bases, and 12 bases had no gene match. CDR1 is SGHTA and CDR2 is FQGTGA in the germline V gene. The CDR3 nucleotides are TGTGCCAGCTCGCCCCAGGGGGCGCAGGGAGAGACCCAGTACTTC. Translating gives CASSPQGAQGETQYF.

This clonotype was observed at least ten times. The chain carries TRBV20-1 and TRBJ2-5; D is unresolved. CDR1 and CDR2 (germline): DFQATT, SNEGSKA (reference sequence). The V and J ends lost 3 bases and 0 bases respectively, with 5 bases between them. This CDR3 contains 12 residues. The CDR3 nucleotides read TGCAGTGCTAGGTCATACCAAGAGACCCAGTACTTC. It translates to CSARSYQETQYF.

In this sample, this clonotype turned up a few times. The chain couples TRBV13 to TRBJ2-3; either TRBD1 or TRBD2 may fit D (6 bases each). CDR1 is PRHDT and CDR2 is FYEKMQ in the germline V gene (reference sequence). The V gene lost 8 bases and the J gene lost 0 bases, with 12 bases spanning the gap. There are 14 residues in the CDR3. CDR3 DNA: TGTGCCAGCGGGAGGAGGGGGAGCACAGATACGCAGTATTTT. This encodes CASGRRGSTDTQYF.

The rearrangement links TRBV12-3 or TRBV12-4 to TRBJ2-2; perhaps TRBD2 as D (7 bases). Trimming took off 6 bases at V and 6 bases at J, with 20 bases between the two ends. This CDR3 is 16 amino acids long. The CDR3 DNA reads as TGTGCCAGCAGCCCCTGGGGTGGGGGGGCCGCCGGGGAGCTGTTTTTT. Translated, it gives CASSPWGGGAAGELFF.

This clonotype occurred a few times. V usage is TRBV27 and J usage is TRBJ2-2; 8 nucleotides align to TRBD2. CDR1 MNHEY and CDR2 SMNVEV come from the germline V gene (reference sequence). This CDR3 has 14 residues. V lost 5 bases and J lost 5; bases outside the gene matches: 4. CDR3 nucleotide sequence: TGTGCCAGCAGTACGGGAGGGCGGACCGGGGAGCTGTTTTTT. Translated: CASSTGGRTGELFF.

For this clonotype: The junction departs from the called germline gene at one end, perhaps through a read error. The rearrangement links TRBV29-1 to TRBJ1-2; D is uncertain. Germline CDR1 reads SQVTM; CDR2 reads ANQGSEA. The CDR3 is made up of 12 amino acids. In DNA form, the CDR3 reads TGCAGCGTTAAAGATTGGAGCTATGGCTACACCTTC. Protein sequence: CSVKDWSYGYTF.

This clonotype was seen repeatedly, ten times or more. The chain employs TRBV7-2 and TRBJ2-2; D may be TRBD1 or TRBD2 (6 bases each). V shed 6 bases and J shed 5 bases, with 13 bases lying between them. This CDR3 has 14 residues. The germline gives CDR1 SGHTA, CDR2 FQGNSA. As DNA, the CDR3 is TGTGCCAGCAGAGGGGGGAAGCGGACCGGGGAGCTGTTTTTT. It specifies CASRGGKRTGELFF.

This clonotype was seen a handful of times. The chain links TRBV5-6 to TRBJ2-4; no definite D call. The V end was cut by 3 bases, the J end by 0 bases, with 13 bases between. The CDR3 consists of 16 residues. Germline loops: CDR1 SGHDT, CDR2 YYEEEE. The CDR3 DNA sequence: TGTGCCAGCAGCTCTTGGGCCATTCTAGCCAAAAACATTCAGTACTTC. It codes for CASSSWAILAKNIQYF.

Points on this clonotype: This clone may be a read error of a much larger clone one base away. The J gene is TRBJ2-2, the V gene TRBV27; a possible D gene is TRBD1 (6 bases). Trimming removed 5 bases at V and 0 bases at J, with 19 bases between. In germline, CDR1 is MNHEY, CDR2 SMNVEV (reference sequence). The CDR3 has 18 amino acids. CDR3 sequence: CASSPRSTGTSNTGELFF. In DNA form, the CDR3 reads TGTGCCAGCAGTCCACGATCCACCGGGACATCGAACACCGGGGAGCTGTTTTTT.